This T cell receptor beta chain was retrieved from a study of T cell responses to AZD1222 COVID-19 vaccine. The protocol was immunoSEQ multiplex PCR, while the TCRdb copy is restricted to in-frame clones and leaves out a portion. Here the sample spans about 69,000 clones, approximately 87% being singletons. In germline, CDR1 is ENHRY, CDR2 SYGVKD. The CDR3 runs 14 residues. Trimming at V came to 7 bases and at J to 6 bases, leaving 7 bases not matched to a gene. Study observations and caveats: Baseline serology detected seropositivity in only six AZD1222 recipients.

Worth noting for this clone: Its antigen remains unknown.

The material sequenced was peripheral blood, taken 28 days after the second AZD1222 dose. V gene TRBV10-3 combines with J gene TRBJ1-2, with 11 bases aligning to TRBD1. The receptor was isolated from an adult who received the AZD1222 COVID-19 vaccine. For the CDR3, the DNA is TGTGCCATCACGAAGGGACAGGGGGTCAATGGCTACACCTTC. It translates to CAITKGQGVNGYTF.